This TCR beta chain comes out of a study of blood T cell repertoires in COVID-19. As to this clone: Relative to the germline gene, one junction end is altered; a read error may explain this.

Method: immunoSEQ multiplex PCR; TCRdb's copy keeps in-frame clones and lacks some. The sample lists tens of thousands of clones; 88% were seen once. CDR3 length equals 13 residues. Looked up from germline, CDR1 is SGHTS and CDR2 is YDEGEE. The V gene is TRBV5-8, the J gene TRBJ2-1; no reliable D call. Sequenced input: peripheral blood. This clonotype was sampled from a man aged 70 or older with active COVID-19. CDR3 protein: CASAPSMSRVCVF. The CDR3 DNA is TGTGCCAGCGCCCCAAGTATGTCCCGGGTCTGTGTCTTC.